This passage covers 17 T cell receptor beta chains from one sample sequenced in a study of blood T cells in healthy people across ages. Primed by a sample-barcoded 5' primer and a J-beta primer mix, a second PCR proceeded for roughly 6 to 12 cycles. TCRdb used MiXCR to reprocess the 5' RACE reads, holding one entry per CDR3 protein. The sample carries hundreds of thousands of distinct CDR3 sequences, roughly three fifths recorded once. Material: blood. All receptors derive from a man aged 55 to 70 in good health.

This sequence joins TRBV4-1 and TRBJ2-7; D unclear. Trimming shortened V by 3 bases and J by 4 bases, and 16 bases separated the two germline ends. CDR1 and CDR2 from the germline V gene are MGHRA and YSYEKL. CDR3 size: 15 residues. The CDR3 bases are TGCGCCAGCAGCCAGCTTGAGACCCTAAGGTACGAGCAGTACTTC. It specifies CASSQLETLRYEQYF.

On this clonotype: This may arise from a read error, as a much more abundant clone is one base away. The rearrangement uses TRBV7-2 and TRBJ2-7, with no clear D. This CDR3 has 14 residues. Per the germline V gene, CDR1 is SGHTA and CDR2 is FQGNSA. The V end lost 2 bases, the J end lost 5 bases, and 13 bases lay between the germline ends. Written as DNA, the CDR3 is TGTGCCAGCAGCTTATGGGCTGCGGCGGACGAGCAGTACTTC. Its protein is CASSLWAAADEQYF.

CDR3 loop: CASSLLQPYNYGYTF. Written as DNA, the CDR3 is TGTGCCAGCAGTTTATTACAGCCGTATAACTATGGCTACACCTTC. The chain employs TRBV28 and TRBJ1-2, with no clear D. Between the trimmed V and J ends, which lost 1 base and 1 base, there was a span of 10 bases. CDR1 MDHEN and CDR2 SYDVKM come from the germline V gene. The CDR3 runs to 15 residues.

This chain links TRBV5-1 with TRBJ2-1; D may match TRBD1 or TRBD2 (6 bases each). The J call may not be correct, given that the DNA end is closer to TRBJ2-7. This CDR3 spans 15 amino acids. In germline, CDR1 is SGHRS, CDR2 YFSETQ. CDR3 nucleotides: TGCGCCAGCAGCTTAGCAGGGGACTCCTACAATGAGCAGTACTTC. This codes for CASSLAGDSYNEQYF.

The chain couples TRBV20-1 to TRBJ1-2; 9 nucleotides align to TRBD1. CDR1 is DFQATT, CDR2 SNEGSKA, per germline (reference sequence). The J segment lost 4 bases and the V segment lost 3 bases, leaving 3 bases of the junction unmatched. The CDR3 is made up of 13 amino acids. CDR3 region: CSASRGQGYGYTF. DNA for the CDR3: TGCAGTGCTAGTAGGGGACAGGGCTATGGCTACACCTTC.

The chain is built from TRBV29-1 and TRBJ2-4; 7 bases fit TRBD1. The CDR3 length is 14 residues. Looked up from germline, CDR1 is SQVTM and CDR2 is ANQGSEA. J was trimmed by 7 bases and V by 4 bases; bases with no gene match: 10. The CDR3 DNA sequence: TGCAGCGTTGCGCTACAGGGGTCCCCTAACATTCAGTACTTC. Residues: CSVALQGSPNIQYF. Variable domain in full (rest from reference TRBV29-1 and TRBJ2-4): SAVISQKPSRDICQRGTSLTIQCQVDSQVTMMFWYRQQPGQSLTLIATANQGSEATYESGFVIDKFPISRPNLTFSTLTVSNMSPEDSSIYLCSVALQGSPNIQYFGAGTRLSVL.

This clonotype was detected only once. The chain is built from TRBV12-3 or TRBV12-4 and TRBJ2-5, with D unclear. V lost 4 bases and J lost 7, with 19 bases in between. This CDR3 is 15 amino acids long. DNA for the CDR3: TGTGCCAGCAGTTCCTACCCAGTTGGAGCCGGGACCCAGTACTTC. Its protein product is CASSSYPVGAGTQYF.

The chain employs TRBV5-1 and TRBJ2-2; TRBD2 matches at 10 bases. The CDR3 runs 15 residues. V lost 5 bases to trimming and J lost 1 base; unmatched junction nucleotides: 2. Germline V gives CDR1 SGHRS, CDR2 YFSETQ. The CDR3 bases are TGCGCCAGCAGTTGGACTAGCGGGAACACCGGGGAGCTGTTTTTT. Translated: CASSWTSGNTGELFF. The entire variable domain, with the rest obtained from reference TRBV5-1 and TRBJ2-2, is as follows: KAGVTQTPRYLIKTRGQQVTLSCSPISGHRSVSWYQQTPGQGLQFLFEYFSETQRNKGNFPGRFSGRQFSNSRSEMNVSTLELGDSALYLCASSWTSGNTGELFFGEGSRLTVL.

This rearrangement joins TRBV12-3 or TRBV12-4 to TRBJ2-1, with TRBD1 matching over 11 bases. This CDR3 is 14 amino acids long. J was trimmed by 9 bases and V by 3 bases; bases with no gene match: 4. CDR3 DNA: TGTGCCAGCAGTTTGGACAGGGGGCGAGGTGAGCAGTTCTTC. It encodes CASSLDRGRGEQFF.

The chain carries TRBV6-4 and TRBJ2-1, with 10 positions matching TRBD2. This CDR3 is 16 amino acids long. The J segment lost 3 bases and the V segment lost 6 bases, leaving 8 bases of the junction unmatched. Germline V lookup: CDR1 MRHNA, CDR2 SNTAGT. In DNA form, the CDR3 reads TGTGCCAGCAGCCCCGAACTAGCGGGGATCTACAATGAGCAGTTCTTC. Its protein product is CASSPELAGIYNEQFF.

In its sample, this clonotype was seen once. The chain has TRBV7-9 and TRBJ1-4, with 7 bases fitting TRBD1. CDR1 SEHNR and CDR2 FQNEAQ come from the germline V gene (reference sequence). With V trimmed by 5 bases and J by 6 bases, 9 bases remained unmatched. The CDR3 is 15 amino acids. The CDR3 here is CASSAGGESYEKLFF. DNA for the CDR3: TGTGCCAGCAGCGCAGGGGGGGAATCCTATGAAAAACTGTTTTTT.

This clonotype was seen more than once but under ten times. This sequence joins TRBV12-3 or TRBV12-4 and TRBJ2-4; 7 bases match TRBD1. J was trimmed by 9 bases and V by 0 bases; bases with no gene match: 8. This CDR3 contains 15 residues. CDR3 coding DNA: TGTGCCAGCAGTTTAGCGCAGGGACAGACCCTCATTCAGTACTTC. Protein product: CASSLAQGQTLIQYF.

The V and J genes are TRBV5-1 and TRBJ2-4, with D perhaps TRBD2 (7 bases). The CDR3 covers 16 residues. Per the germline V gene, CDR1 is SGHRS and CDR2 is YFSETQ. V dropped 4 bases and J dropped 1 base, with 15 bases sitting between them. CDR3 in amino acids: CASSPRGGGAKNIQYF. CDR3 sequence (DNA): TGCGCCAGCAGCCCCCGGGGAGGGGGGGCCAAAAACATTCAGTACTTC.

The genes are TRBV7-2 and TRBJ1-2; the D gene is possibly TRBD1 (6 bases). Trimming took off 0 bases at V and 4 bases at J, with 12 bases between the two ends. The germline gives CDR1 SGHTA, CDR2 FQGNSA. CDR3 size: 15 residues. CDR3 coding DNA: TGTGCCAGCAGCTTAGCGGGGGGCAGGGGCTATGGCTACACCTTC. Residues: CASSLAGGRGYGYTF. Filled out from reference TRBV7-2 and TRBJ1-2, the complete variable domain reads GAGVSQSPSNKVTEKGKDVELRCDPISGHTALYWYRQSLGQGLEFLIYFQGNSAPDKSGLPSDRFSAERTGGSVSTLTIQRTQQEDSAVYLCASSLAGGRGYGYTFGSGTRLTVV.

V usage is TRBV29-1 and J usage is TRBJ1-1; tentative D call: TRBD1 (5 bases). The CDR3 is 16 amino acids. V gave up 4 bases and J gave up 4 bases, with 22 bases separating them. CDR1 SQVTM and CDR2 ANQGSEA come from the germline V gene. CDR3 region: CSVGFLGTPAGTEAFF. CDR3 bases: TGCAGCGTTGGCTTCCTCGGGACTCCTGCTGGCACTGAAGCTTTCTTT.

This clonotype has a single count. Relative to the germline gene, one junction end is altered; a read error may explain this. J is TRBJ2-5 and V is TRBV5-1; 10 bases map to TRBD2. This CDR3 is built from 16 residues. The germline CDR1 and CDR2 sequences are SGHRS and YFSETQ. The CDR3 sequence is CASSASLAGIQEAQYF. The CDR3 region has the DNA TGCGCCAGCAGCGCCTCACTAGCGGGGATCCAAGAGGCCCAGTACTTC.

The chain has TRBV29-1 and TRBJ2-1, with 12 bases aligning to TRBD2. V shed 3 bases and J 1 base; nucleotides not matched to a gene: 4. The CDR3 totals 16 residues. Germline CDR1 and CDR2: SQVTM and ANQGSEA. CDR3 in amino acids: CSVDRLAGGSYNEQFF. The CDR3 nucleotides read TGCAGCGTTGATCGGCTAGCGGGAGGGTCCTACAATGAGCAGTTCTTC.